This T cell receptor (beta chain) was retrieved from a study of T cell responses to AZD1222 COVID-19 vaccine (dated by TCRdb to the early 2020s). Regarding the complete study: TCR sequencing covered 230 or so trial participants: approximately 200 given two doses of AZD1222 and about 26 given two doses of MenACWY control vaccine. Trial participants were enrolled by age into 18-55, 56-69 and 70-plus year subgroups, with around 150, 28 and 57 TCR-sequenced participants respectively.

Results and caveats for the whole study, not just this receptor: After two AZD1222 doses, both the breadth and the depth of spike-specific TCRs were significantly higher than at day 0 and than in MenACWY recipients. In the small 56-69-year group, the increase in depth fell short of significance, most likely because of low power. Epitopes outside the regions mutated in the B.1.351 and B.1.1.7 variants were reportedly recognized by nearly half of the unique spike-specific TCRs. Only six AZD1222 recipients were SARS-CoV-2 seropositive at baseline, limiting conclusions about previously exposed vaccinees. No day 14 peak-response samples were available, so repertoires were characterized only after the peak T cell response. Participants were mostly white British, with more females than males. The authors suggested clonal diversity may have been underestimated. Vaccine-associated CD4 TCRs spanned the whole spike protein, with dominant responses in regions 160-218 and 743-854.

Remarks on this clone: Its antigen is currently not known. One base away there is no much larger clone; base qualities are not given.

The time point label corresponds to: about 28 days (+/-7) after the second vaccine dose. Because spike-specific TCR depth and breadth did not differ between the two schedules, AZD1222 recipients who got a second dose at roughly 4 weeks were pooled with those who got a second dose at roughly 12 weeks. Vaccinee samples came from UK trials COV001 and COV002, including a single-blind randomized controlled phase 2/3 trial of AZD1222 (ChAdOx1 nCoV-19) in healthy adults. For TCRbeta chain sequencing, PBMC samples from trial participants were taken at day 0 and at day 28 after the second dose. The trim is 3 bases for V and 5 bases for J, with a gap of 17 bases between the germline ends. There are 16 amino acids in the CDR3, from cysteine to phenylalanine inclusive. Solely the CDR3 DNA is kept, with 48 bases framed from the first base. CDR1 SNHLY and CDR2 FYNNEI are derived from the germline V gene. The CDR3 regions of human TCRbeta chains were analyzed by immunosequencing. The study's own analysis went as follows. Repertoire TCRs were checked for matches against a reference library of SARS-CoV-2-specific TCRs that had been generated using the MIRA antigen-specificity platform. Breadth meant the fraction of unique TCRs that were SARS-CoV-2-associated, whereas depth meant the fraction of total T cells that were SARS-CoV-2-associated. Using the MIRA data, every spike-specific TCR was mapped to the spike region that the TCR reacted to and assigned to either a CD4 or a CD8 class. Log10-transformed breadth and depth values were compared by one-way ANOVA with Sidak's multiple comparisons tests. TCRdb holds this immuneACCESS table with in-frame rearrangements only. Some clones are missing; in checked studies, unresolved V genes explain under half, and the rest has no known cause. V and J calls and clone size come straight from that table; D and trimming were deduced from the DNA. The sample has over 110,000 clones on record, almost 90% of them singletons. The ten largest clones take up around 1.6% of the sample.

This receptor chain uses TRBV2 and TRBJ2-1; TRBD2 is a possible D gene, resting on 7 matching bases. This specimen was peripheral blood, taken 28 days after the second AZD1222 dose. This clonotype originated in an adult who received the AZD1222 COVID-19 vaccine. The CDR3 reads CASSEGWGGLNNEQFF. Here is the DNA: TGTGCCAGCAGTGAGGGATGGGGGGGGCTCAACAATGAGCAGTTCTTC.